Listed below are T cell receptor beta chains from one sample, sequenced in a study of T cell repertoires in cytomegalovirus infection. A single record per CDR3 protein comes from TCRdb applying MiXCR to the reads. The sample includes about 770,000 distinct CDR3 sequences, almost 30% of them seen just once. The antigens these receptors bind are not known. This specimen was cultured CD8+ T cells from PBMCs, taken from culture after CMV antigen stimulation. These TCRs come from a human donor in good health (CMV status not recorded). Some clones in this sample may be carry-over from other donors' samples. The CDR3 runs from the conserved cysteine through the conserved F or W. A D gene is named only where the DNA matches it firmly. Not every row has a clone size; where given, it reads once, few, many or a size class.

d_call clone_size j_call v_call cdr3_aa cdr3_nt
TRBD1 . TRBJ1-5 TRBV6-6 CASSSGTGAYSNQPQHF TGTGCCAGCAGCTCCGGGACAGGGGCCTATAGCAATCAGCCCCAGCATTTT
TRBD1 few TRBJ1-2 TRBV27 CASSSRDRFYGYTF TGTGCCAGCAGTTCTAGGGACAGGTTCTATGGCTACACCTTC
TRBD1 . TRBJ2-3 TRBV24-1 CATSESGTVFSDTQYF TGTGCCACCAGTGAATCAGGGACAGTGTTTAGCGATACGCAGTATTTT
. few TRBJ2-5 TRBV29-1 CSVEGQNQETQYF TGCAGCGTTGAAGGACAGAACCAAGAGACCCAGTACTTC
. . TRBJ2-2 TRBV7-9 CASSSTELNTGELFF TGTGCCAGCAGCTCGACTGAATTGAACACCGGGGAGCTGTTTTTT
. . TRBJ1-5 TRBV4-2 CAGSPETVFGSNQPQHF TGTGCCGGCAGCCCAGAGACAGTTTTTGGGAGCAATCAGCCCCAGCATTTT
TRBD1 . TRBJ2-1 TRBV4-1 CASSQAGTAWNEQFF TGCGCCAGCAGCCAAGCCGGGACAGCGTGGAATGAGCAGTTCTTC
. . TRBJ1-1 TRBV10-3 CAISESQANTEAFF TGTGCCATCAGTGAGTCACAGGCCAACACTGAAGCTTTCTTT
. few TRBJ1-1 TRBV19 CASSIRRGQNTEAFF TGTGCCAGTAGTATAAGGCGTGGCCAGAACACTGAAGCTTTCTTT
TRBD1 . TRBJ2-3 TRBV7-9 CASTIKADRGITDTQYF TGTGCCAGCACCATAAAGGCCGACAGGGGAATCACAGATACGCAGTATTTT
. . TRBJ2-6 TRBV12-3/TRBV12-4 CASSNPLSSGANVLTF TGTGCCAGCAGCAATCCCCTTAGCTCTGGGGCCAACGTCCTGACTTTC
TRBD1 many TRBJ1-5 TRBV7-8 CASSLRDRSSNQPQHF TGTGCCAGCAGCCTGAGGGACAGGTCTAGCAATCAGCCCCAGCATTTT
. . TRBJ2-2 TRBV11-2 CASRGEMIAGELFF TGTGCCAGCAGGGGGGAAATGATAGCCGGGGAGCTGTTTTTT
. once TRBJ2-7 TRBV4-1 CASSQITGTYEQYF TGCGCCAGCAGCCAAATAACTGGGACCTACGAGCAGTACTTC
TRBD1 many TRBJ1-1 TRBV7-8 CASSSTGRVAEAFF TGTGCCAGCAGCTCGACAGGGCGGGTCGCTGAAGCTTTCTTT
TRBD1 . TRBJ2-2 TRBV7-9 CASSPWQGVHTGELFF TGTGCCAGCAGCCCATGGCAGGGGGTACACACCGGGGAGCTGTTTTTT
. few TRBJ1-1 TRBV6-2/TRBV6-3 CASCRGLMNTEAFF TGTGCCAGTTGTCGGGGACTCATGAACACTGAAGCTTTCTTT
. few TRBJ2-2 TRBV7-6 CASSTRDKMTGELFF TGTGCCAGCAGCACTCGAGACAAGATGACCGGGGAGCTGTTTTTT
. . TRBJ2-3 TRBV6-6 CASSRQARTDTQYF TGTGCCAGCAGCCGACAGGCTAGAACAGATACGCAGTATTTT
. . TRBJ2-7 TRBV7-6 CASSLFSEGEQYF TGTGCCAGCAGCTTATTTTCGGAGGGCGAGCAGTACTTC
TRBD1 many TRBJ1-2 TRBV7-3 CASSLKTGGNYGYTF TGTGCCAGCAGCTTAAAAACAGGGGGCAACTATGGCTACACCTTC
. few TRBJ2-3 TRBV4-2 CASSQVRRGADTQYF TGTGCCAGCAGCCAAGTCAGGAGAGGGGCAGATACGCAGTATTTT
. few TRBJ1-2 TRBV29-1 CSVALGGYTF TGCAGCGTTGCCTTGGGAGGCTACACCTTC
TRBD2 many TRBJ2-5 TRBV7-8 CASTPSKASGVVLQETQYF TGTGCCAGCACCCCATCTAAGGCTAGCGGGGTCGTTTTGCAAGAGACCCAGTACTTC
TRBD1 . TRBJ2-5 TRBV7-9 CASSLGTGAEETQYF TGTGCCAGCAGCCTCGGGACAGGCGCTGAGGAGACCCAGTACTTC
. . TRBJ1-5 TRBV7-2 CASSSPPQPQHF TGTGCCAGCAGTTCCCCCCCCCAGCCCCAGCATTTT
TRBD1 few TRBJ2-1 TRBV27 CASSFGTETYNEQFF TGTGCCAGCAGTTTTGGGACAGAGACCTACAATGAGCAGTTCTTC
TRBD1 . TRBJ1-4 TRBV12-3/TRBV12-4 CASSSEPTRGADEKLFF TGTGCCAGCAGTTCTGAGCCCACCAGGGGGGCGGATGAAAAACTGTTTTTT
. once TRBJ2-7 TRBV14 CASSHRESEQYF TGTGCCAGCAGCCACAGGGAAAGCGAGCAGTACTTC
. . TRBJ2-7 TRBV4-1 CASSQDAQENSYEQYF TGCGCCAGCAGCCAAGATGCGCAGGAAAACTCCTACGAGCAGTACTTC
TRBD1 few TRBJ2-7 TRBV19 CASSIEDRGRTYEQYF TGTGCCAGTAGTATAGAGGACAGGGGGCGAACCTACGAGCAGTACTTC
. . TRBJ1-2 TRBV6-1 CALRAAGAPYGYTF TGTGCCCTCCGGGCGGCAGGGGCCCCCTATGGCTACACCTTC
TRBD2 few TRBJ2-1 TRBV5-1 CASSLIGGEYNEQFF TGCGCCAGCAGCTTGATTGGGGGGGAGTACAATGAGCAGTTCTTC
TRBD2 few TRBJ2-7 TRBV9 CASSPGGGRTYEQYF TGTGCCAGCAGCCCTGGGGGGGGGAGAACCTACGAGCAGTACTTC
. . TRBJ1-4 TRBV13 CASKDGDDEILFF TGTGCCAGCAAGGATGGAGATGATGAAATACTGTTTTTT
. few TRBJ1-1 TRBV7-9 CASRGGLRAEAFF TGTGCCAGCAGGGGAGGGCTGAGGGCTGAAGCTTTCTTT
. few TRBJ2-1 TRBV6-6 CASSYRGPHPSSYNEQFF TGTGCCAGCAGTTACAGGGGCCCCCACCCGAGCTCCTACAATGAGCAGTTCTTC
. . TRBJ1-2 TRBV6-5 CASSLHLVGDGEGYTF TGTGCCAGCAGTCTCCATTTGGTCGGGGATGGGGAGGGCTACACCTTC
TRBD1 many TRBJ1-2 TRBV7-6 CASRVGDRAHYGYTF TGTGCCAGCAGGGTAGGGGACAGGGCCCACTATGGCTACACCTTC
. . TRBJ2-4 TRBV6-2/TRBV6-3 CAGRGARSAKNIQYF TGTGCCGGCAGGGGGGCTCGGTCAGCCAAAAACATTCAGTACTTC
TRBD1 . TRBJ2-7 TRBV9 CASSARGYSSYEQYF TGTGCCAGCAGCGCCAGGGGGTATAGCTCCTACGAGCAGTACTTC
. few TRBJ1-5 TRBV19 CASSIRENQPQHF TGTGCCAGTAGTATAAGAGAGAATCAGCCCCAGCATTTT